Here is one T cell receptor (beta chain) with its context. TCRdb's copy holds only in-frame clones and misses some; the assay was immunoSEQ multiplex PCR. The table lists roughly 90,000 clones, about four fifths of them singletons. The sample originates from a study of blood T cell repertoires in COVID-19. Study overall: Acute-phase and convalescent COVID-19 samples originated in the United States, Italy and Spain.

The CDR3 consists of 15 residues. This clonotype was obtained from a woman between 70 and 85 years old with acute or convalescent COVID-19. Specimen: peripheral blood. The rearrangement joins TRBV21-1 to TRBJ1-2; the D call of TRBD1 is as the table states it, not checked on the DNA. TRBV21-1 is marked as a pseudogene. The CDR3 loop is CASSTRTGSSYGYTF. The CDR3 bases are TGTGCCAGCAGCACAAGGACAGGGTCTTCCTATGGCTACACCTTC.